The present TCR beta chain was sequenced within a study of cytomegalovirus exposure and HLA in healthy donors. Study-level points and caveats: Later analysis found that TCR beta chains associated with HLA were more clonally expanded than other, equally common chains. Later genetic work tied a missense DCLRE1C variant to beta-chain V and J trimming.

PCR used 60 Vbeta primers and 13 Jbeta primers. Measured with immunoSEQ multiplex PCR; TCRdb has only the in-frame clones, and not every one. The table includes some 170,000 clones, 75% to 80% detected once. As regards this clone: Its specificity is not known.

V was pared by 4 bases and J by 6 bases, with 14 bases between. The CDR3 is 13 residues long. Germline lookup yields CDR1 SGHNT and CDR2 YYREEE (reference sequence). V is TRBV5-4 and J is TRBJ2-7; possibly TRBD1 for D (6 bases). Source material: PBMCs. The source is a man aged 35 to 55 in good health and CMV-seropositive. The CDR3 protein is CASSRVVGGEQYF. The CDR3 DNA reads TGTGCCAGCAGCCGGGTGGTAGGGGGCGAGCAGTACTTC.